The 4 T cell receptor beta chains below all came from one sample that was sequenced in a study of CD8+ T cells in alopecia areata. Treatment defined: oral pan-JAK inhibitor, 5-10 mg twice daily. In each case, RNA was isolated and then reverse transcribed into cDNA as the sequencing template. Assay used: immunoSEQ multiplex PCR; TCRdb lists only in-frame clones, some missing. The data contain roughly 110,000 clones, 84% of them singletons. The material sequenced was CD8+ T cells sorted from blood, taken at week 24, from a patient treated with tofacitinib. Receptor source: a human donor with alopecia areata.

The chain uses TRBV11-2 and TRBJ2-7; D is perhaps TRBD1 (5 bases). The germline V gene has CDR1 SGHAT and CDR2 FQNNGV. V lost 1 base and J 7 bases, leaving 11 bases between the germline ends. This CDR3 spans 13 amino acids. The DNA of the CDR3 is TGTGCCAGCAGCTTAGTGAAGGGGCGGGAGCAGTACTTC. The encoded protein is CASSLVKGREQYF.

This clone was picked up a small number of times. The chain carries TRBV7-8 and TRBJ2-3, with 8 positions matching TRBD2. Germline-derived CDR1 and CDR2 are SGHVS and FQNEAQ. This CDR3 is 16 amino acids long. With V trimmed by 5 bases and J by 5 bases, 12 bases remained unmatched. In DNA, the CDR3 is TGTGCCAGCAGCGTGCGACGCGGGGGGCTCGGAGATACGCAGTATTTT. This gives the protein CASSVRRGGLGDTQYF.

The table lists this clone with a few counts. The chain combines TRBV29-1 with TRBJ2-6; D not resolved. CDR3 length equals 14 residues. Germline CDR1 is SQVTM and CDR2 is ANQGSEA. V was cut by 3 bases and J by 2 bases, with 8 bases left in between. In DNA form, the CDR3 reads TGCAGCGTTGATTTGGGGACTGGGGCCAACGTCCTGACTTTC. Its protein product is CSVDLGTGANVLTF.

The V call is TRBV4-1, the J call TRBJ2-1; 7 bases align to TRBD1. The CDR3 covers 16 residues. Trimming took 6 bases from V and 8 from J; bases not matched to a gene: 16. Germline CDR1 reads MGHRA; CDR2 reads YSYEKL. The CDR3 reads CASSQTGQRNSYEQFF. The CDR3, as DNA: TGCGCCAGCAGTCAGACGGGACAGCGGAATTCCTATGAGCAGTTCTTC.